These 19 T cell receptor beta chains were sequenced from one sample in a study of T cell repertoires in cytomegalovirus infection (dated by TCRdb to the late 2010s). The sequencing machine was an Illumina HiSeq 1500. TCRdb ran its own pipeline on the public reads, namely fastp trimming at Q25 and MiXCR clone calling, and kept in-frame beta chains. Each entry merges the rows of one CDR3 protein and shows their most common DNA and genes. The sample profile shows almost 550,000 distinct CDR3 sequences; more than 15% of them were found once. Jointly, the top ten make up more than 20% of the sample. Sequenced: CD8+ T cells from PBMCs. These receptors were taken from a human donor in good health (CMV status not recorded). Some clones in this sample may be carry-over from other donors' samples.

The CDR3 coding sequence is TGTGCCAGCAGCTTAGCACTAGCGGGGGGGTGGGAGTCAGATACGCAGTATTTT. Translated, it gives CASSLALAGGWESDTQYF. The rearrangement joins TRBV11-2 to TRBJ2-3; TRBD2 agrees at 13 bases. J gave up 4 bases and V 1 base, and 8 bases lay outside the gene matches. The CDR3 is made up of 18 amino acids. The germline V gene encodes CDR1 SGHAT and CDR2 FQNNGV. Full variable domain (remainder filled in from reference TRBV11-2 and TRBJ2-3): EAGVAQSPRYKIIEKRQSVAFWCNPISGHATLYWYQQILGQGPKLLIQFQNNGVVDDSQLPKDRFSAERLKGVDSTLKIQPAKLEDSAVYLCASSLALAGGWESDTQYFGPGTRLTVL.

A word on this clonotype: This may arise from a read error, as a much more abundant clone is one base away. The genes are TRBV4-1 and TRBJ2-2; either TRBD1 or TRBD2 may supply D (5 bases each). This CDR3 comprises 17 residues. CDR1 MGHRA and CDR2 YSYEKL come from the germline V gene. CDR3 nucleotide sequence: TGTGCCAGCAGCCTTAACCCGAGGGGCATTAACGCCGGGGAGCTGTTTTTT. Its protein product is CASSLNPRGINAGELFF.

The chain links TRBV29-1 to TRBJ2-1, with 7 bases that match TRBD2. The length of the CDR3 is 12 residues. Trimming took 7 bases from V and 6 from J; bases not matched to a gene: 6. CDR1 SQVTM and CDR2 ANQGSEA come from the germline V gene. This chain's CDR3 is CSARPGGNEQFF. As DNA, the CDR3 is TGCAGCGCCCGTCCGGGGGGCAATGAGCAGTTCTTC.

This clonotype has a count of ten or more. The chain has TRBV6-5 and TRBJ1-1; D perhaps matches TRBD1 (5 bases). Trimming removed 3 bases at V and 5 bases at J, with 10 bases between. Germline V gene lookup returns CDR1 MNHEY and CDR2 SVGAGI. CDR3 length: 13 amino acids. CDR3 amino acids: CASSYGGETEAFF. The CDR3 nucleotides are TGTGCCAGCAGTTATGGAGGGGAAACTGAAGCTTTCTTT.

This clonotype has a count of ten or more. This chain links TRBV7-8 with TRBJ1-5, with D possibly matching TRBD1 (6 bases). Trimming left V 5 bases short and J 5 bases short, with 19 bases between. CDR1 is SGHVS and CDR2 is FQNEAQ in the germline V gene. This CDR3 is built from 16 residues. CDR3: CASSPRGGREYQPQHF. DNA of the CDR3: TGTGCCAGCAGCCCGCGGGGGGGCAGGGAATATCAGCCCCAGCATTTT.

The chain combines TRBV11-3 with TRBJ2-3; TRBD2 agrees at 11 bases. This CDR3 has 15 amino acids. The V segment lost 2 bases and the J segment 4 bases; nucleotides outside the gene matches: 2. CDR1 is SGHNT, CDR2 YENEEA, per germline. The CDR3 DNA follows: TGTGCCAGCAGCTTACATAGCGGGGGGGCAGATACGCAGTATTTT. Its protein product is CASSLHSGGADTQYF.

This clonotype was counted at least ten times. This sequence joins TRBV7-9 and TRBJ1-5; D unclear. Germline V gives CDR1 SEHNR, CDR2 FQNEAQ (reference sequence). This CDR3 region has 13 residues. V was clipped by 0 bases and J by 7 bases, with 7 bases between them. Here the CDR3 DNA reads TGTGCCAGCAGCTTAGCGGAGGCCCAGCCCCAGCATTTT. This codes for CASSLAEAQPQHF.

This rearrangement joins TRBV2 to TRBJ2-7; TRBD1 might be the D (5 bases). Germline assignment: CDR1 SNHLY and CDR2 FYNNEI. V was clipped by 6 bases and J by 2 bases, with 14 bases between them. The CDR3 loop spans 14 amino acids. The CDR3 nucleotides read TGTGCCAGCAGCCCCAGGGCAGGAGCCTACGAGCAGTACTTC. Its translation is CASSPRAGAYEQYF.

This clonotype was seen more than once but under ten times. The genes are TRBV7-6 and TRBJ2-5; a possible D gene is TRBD2 (6 bases). There are 11 residues in the CDR3. CDR1 and CDR2 (germline): SGHVS, FNYEAQ. V was cut by 6 bases and J by 4 bases, with 6 bases left in between. The CDR3 bases are TGTGCCAGCAGGGAGGGAGAGACCCAGTACTTC. Translation gives CASREGETQYF.

This clonotype was counted many times. The chain joins TRBV7-2 to TRBJ2-7, with 11 bases that match TRBD2. This CDR3 contains 15 residues. J gave up 3 bases and V 4 bases, and 5 bases lay outside the gene matches. CDR1 and CDR2 from the germline V gene are SGHTA and FQGNSA. CDR3: CASSSGTSGFYEQYF. CDR3 bases: TGTGCCAGCAGCTCGGGGACTAGCGGATTCTACGAGCAGTACTTC.

The genes are TRBV5-1 and TRBJ1-1; D perhaps matches TRBD1 (5 bases). In germline, CDR1 is SGHRS, CDR2 YFSETQ. The V gene lost 4 bases and the J gene lost 0 bases, with 10 bases spanning the gap. The CDR3 loop spans 14 amino acids. The CDR3 region is CASSVQDLNTEAFF. CDR3 DNA: TGCGCCAGCAGCGTACAGGACTTGAACACTGAAGCTTTCTTT.

V is TRBV12-3 or TRBV12-4 and J is TRBJ1-2; 7 nucleotides match TRBD1. The CDR3 consists of 14 residues. The V gene end was trimmed by 1 base and the J gene end by 3 bases; junction bases not matched to a gene: 2. DNA for the CDR3: TGTGCCAGCAGTTTAGGGGACAGCCACTATGGCTACACCTTC. Translation: CASSLGDSHYGYTF.

This clonotype was observed once. Since no conserved phenylalanine or tryptophan closes the CDR3, a read error is the likely cause. The limits of the CDR3 on the DNA are not certain, so only TCRdb's listed CDR3 is given. The genes are TRBV14 and TRBJ1-1; the table's D call, TRBD1, was not checked against the DNA. Germline CDR1 is SGHDN and CDR2 is FVKESK. The CDR3 spans 18 residues, counting both ends. CDR3 sequence: CASRQVTAIPLRDTEDFL.

The table lists this clonotype with many counts. V gene TRBV7-8 combines with J gene TRBJ1-1; 7 nucleotides match TRBD1. Unmatched junction bases numbered 6, after V lost 3 bases and J lost 8 bases. Per the germline V gene, CDR1 is SGHVS and CDR2 is FQNEAQ. This CDR3 contains 13 residues. DNA of the CDR3: TGTGCCAGCAGCTTTTCCCCGGACAGGGAAGCTTTCTTT. Translation gives CASSFSPDREAFF.

The chain recombines TRBV20-1 with TRBJ2-5; D gene unclear. Germline V gene sequence: CDR1 DFQATT, CDR2 SNEGSKA (reference sequence). The CDR3 totals 12 residues. Trimming shortened V by 3 bases and J by 5 bases, and 10 bases separated the two germline ends. The CDR3 is CSASNRSETQYF. CDR3 in DNA: TGCAGTGCTAGCAATAGATCGGAGACCCAGTACTTC.

The chain has TRBV5-4 and TRBJ2-3; D is unclear. The CDR3 extends over 15 amino acids. Germline V gene sequence: CDR1 SGHNT, CDR2 YYREEE (reference sequence). Deletions cut 0 bases from V and 0 bases from J, with 8 bases between. For the CDR3, the DNA is TGTGCCAGCAGCTTGGCCGGGCCTAGCACAGATACGCAGTATTTT. It translates to CASSLAGPSTDTQYF.

This clonotype was seen a handful of times. This sequence joins TRBV27 and TRBJ2-1, with D perhaps TRBD1 or TRBD2 (5 bases each). Germline values: CDR1 MNHEY, CDR2 SMNVEV (reference sequence). The CDR3 has 16 amino acids. Trimming shortened V by 1 base and J by 7 bases, and 17 bases separated the two germline ends. The CDR3 spells CASSLWAGTPLNEQFF. The CDR3, as DNA: TGTGCCAGCAGTTTATGGGCTGGGACCCCGTTGAATGAGCAGTTCTTC.

This clonotype occurred many times. CDR3 region: CASSLGGAFF. CDR3 nucleotides: TGTGCCAGCAGCTTAGGAGGAGCTTTCTTT. The chain uses TRBV11-2 and TRBJ1-1; D unclear. The V and J ends lost 1 base and 10 bases respectively, with 4 bases between them. The CDR3 runs 10 residues. Germline V gene sequence: CDR1 SGHAT, CDR2 FQNNGV.

This clonotype has ten or more counts. The chain is built from TRBV6-4 and TRBJ2-2; 9 positions match TRBD1. CDR1 and CDR2 (germline): MRHNA, SNTAGT. The CDR3 extends over 16 amino acids. V shed 5 bases and J 3 bases; nucleotides not matched to a gene: 7. CDR3 sequence reads: CASSRRTGDDTGELFF. Written as DNA, the CDR3 is TGTGCCAGCAGTAGACGGACAGGGGACGACACCGGGGAGCTGTTTTTT.